This TCR beta chain was found in a study of OX40 agonist ivuxolimab in advanced cancers. V was cut by 4 bases and J by 7 bases, with 13 bases left in between. The CDR3 contains 13 residues. Germline V gene lookup returns CDR1 SGHTA and CDR2 FQGNSA. The method was immunoSEQ multiplex PCR; TCRdb's version includes in-frame clones alone and lacks a portion of them. The sample holds around 69,000 clones; 84% are singletons and the top ten take about 1.7%. The chain combines TRBV7-2 with TRBJ1-1; D may be TRBD1 (5 bases). The specimen comprised CD4+ or CD8+ T cells sorted from blood, sampled in a trial of the OX40 agonist ivuxolimab. This sequence originates from an adult with an advanced solid tumor such as melanoma, head and neck, liver or kidney cancer. For the CDR3, the DNA is TGTGCCAGCAGCTCCGACGGGGGGTTTGAAGCTTTCTTT. Protein product: CASSSDGGFEAFF.